One sample yielded the 7 T cell receptor beta chains listed below, sequenced in a study of neurological immune-mediated disorders. TCRdb analysed the 5' RACE reads with MiXCR anew, one entry per CDR3 protein. This repertoire shows around 37,000 distinct CDR3 sequences, around 10% found once; its top ten account for roughly 4%. Time point given: technical triplicate 1. Sequenced input: PBMCs. These receptors were collected from a man in his 60s with HTLV-1-associated myelopathy (HAM/TSP).

This clonotype was seen repeatedly, ten times or more. This chain links TRBV5-1 with TRBJ1-2, with 8 positions matching TRBD1. This CDR3 is 14 amino acids long. Germline V gene data show CDR1 as SGHRS and CDR2 as YFSETQ. J was trimmed by 4 bases and V by 2 bases; bases with no gene match: 4. CDR3 nucleotides: TGCGCCAGCAGCTTAGGGACAGGACTCTATGGCTACACCTTC. It codes for CASSLGTGLYGYTF.

Comment on this clonotype: The junction shows a germline mismatch at one end, possibly a read error. The chain links TRBV27 to TRBJ2-2; tentative D call: TRBD2 (5 bases). The germline gives CDR1 MNHEY, CDR2 SMNVEV (reference sequence). There are 11 residues in the CDR3. CDR3 sequence: CANSLAGELFF. The CDR3 DNA follows: TGTGCCAACAGTTTAGCCGGGGAGTTGTTTTTT.

This clonotype was counted many times. The J gene is TRBJ1-2, the V gene TRBV28; the D gene is possibly TRBD1 (5 bases). The V end lost 2 bases, the J end lost 2 bases, and 12 bases lay between the germline ends. The length of the CDR3 is 15 residues. From germline, CDR1 is MDHEN and CDR2 SYDVKM. The CDR3 loop reads CASSLPGTGNYGYTF. DNA for the CDR3: TGTGCCAGCAGTTTACCGGGGACTGGGAACTATGGCTACACCTTC.

This clonotype has a count of ten or more. One base away lies a much larger clone, so this may be a sequencing read error. This chain connects TRBV12-3 or TRBV12-4 to TRBJ2-7; D remains unclear. The CDR3 runs to 12 residues. V dropped 4 bases and J dropped 0 bases, with 4 bases sitting between them. The CDR3 protein is CASSSLSYEQYF. As DNA, the CDR3 is TGTGCCAGCAGTTCCCTCTCCTACGAGCAGTACTTC.

This clonotype has ten or more counts. This chain links TRBV20-1 with TRBJ2-3; D not resolved. Germline values: CDR1 DFQATT, CDR2 SNEGSKA (reference sequence). The CDR3 is 12 amino acids. V lost 2 bases to trimming and J lost 6 bases, with 9 bases between them. CDR3 in amino acids: CSARSRSDTQYF. CDR3 sequence (DNA): TGCAGTGCTAGATCCAGGTCGGATACGCAGTATTTT.

V is TRBV12-3 or TRBV12-4 and J is TRBJ2-7, with D possibly matching TRBD1 (6 bases). The CDR3 consists of 14 residues. V lost 3 bases and J lost 0, with 9 bases in between. CDR3 DNA sequence: TGTGCCAGCAGTTTTGGGGGCCCCTCCTACGAGCAGTACTTC. This sequence encodes CASSFGGPSYEQYF.

This rearrangement joins TRBV2 to TRBJ2-3; 10 nucleotides agree with TRBD2. Germline CDR1 SNHLY, CDR2 FYNNEI. The CDR3 has 15 amino acids. The V gene end was trimmed by 8 bases and the J gene end by 2 bases; junction bases not matched to a gene: 7. CDR3 DNA sequence: TGTGCCAGCCGATTACTAGCGGGGAACACAGATACGCAGTATTTT. Translated, it gives CASRLLAGNTDTQYF.